This T cell receptor beta chain was captured by sequencing in a study of T-cell reconstitution after alpha-beta-depleted transplantation in children (TCRdb year 2016). Looking at the study overall: Using TCR repertoire profiling, the study quantitatively followed how T-cell immune reconstitution unfolded in children after TCRalphabeta/CD19-depleted allogeneic hematopoietic cell transplantation.

Library preparation employed PCR. Data came from an Illumina HiSeq 2500. TCR libraries were prepared with molecular barcoding, using unique molecular identifiers to normalize TCRbeta repertoire quantification. Using fastp trimming at Q25 and MiXCR clonotype assembly, TCRdb reanalyzed the public sequencing data and kept in-frame beta chains. When rows share a CDR3 protein, they turn into one entry using the most common DNA and genes. This sample holds 190,000 or so distinct CDR3 sequences; approximately 6.6% were observed only once. The biggest ten clones account for 3% of the sample. This clonotype was detected many times. This receptor's antigen is unknown. No much larger clone is present one base from it, and per-base qualities are unavailable. Measured from the cysteine to the phenylalanine, the CDR3 is 14 residues long. Here the CDR3 DNA is all that survives: 42 bases in frame from base 1. The germline V gene encodes CDR1 MNHEY and CDR2 SMNVEV (reference sequence). Trimming takes 7 bases off V and 9 bases off J; junction bases not matched to a gene: 10.

The TCR comes from a human donor who donated a stem cell graft to a child with Wiskott-Aldrich syndrome. The specimen was PBMCs from the stem cell graft donor, collected from the stem cell graft. The chain couples TRBV27 to TRBJ2-7; 12 central nucleotides agree with TRBD2. The CDR3 region: CASKTLAGGTAQYF. The DNA sequence is as follows: TGTGCCAGCAAGACACTAGCGGGAGGAACTGCGCAGTACTTC.